This TCR beta chain appears in the sequencing data of a study of T-cell reconstitution after alpha-beta-depleted transplantation in children. This clonotype was recorded at least ten times. Its target is not known. CDR3 length: 15 amino acids. J lost 5 bases, V lost 2 bases, and 8 bases had no gene match. In germline, CDR1 is SGDLS, CDR2 YYNGEE. A library of TCRbeta sequences, prepared with unique molecular identifiers, was generated. TCRdb reprocessed the PCR reads with MiXCR, giving one entry per CDR3 protein. Among approximately 99,000 distinct CDR3 sequences listed, approximately 6% were seen once. Study-wide results and caveats: The high TCRbeta diversity at day 60 in some patients came from surviving recipient T cells and thymic progenitors. Several hundred expanded graft clones reportedly were the source of alpha-beta T cells about two months after transplant. T-cell counts and diversity at one year post-transplant came mainly from newly produced T cells.

This TCR derives from a male patient aged 2-15 years who had a stem cell transplant for acute lymphoblastic leukemia, so the T cells may come from the graft donor. The chain joins TRBV9 to TRBJ1-1; the match to TRBD1 covers 8 bases. The material sequenced was PBMCs, mostly from graft donor cells, taken 360 days after TCRalphabeta/CD19-depleted stem cell transplant. The CDR3 reads CASSVTGGRRTEAFF. The CDR3 nucleotides read TGTGCCAGCAGCGTTACAGGGGGGCGGCGGACTGAAGCTTTCTTT.